A selection of T cell receptor beta chains follows, all from one sample in a study of blood T cell repertoires in COVID-19. Only in-frame clones appear in the TCRdb table, and some are missing; sequencing was by immunoSEQ multiplex PCR. The sample lists about 380,000 clones, approximately 87% seen once, with 1% to 1.5% in the top ten. Sequenced material: PBMCs or T cells enriched from blood (not recorded which). The origin of the receptors is a man between 25 and 39 years old who had recovered from COVID-19. Both conserved end residues are part of each CDR3. A D gene is named only where the DNA matches it firmly. Clone size is stated in some rows and not others, as once, few, many or a class when expanded.

clone_size	v_call	j_call	d_call	cdr3_nt	cdr3_aa
NA	TRBV5-1	TRBJ2-1	TRBD2	TGCGCCAGCAGCCCAGGGACTAGCGGGGGGGTCCCCTACAATGAGCAGTTCTTC	CASSPGTSGGVPYNEQFF
NA	TRBV10-3	TRBJ1-1	NA	TGTGCCATTATGACGGGTAACACTGAAGCTTTCTTT	CAIMTGNTEAFF
NA	TRBV6-5	TRBJ1-1	NA	TGTGCCAGCAGTTATGGCCAGAACACTGAAGCTTTCTTT	CASSYGQNTEAFF
NA	TRBV6-5	TRBJ1-6	TRBD1	TGTGCCAGCAGTCCCCAGGGACAGCTGAATTCACCCCTCCACTTT	CASSPQGQLNSPLHF
NA	TRBV7-9	TRBJ1-3	TRBD1	TGTGCCAGCAGCCTGGGACAGACCGGAAACACCATATATTTT	CASSLGQTGNTIYF
once	TRBV6-5	TRBJ1-2	TRBD1	TGTGCCAGCAGTTCCAGCCCCGGACAGGGGAACGGCTACACCTTC	CASSSSPGQGNGYTF
NA	TRBV6-5	TRBJ1-4	TRBD1	TGTGCCAGCAGTTATACTGGACAGGGGCATGAAAAACTGTTTTTT	CASSYTGQGHEKLFF
NA	TRBV4-1	TRBJ2-2	NA	TGCGCCAGCAGCCGGCAGGGAACCGGGGAGCTGTTTTTT	CASSRQGTGELFF
NA	TRBV28	TRBJ1-2	TRBD1	TGTGCCAGCAGATTACCGGGACAGGAAACCTCCTATGGCTACACCTTC	CASRLPGQETSYGYTF
few	TRBV19	TRBJ1-3	NA	TGTGCCAGTGTTGAGGGCAGGCACTACCCTTCAAGCTCTGGAAACACCATATATTTT	CASVEGRHYPSSSGNTIYF
NA	TRBV19	TRBJ1-1	NA	TGTGCCAGTAGTATCGGGGTAGGGCGGACGAACACTGAAGCTTTCTTT	CASSIGVGRTNTEAFF
NA	TRBV5-5	TRBJ2-1	TRBD2	TGTGCCAGCACTTCCGTCCCGGGAGGCAACAATGAGCAGTTCTTC	CASTSVPGGNNEQFF
NA	TRBV6-1	TRBJ1-1	NA	TGTGCCAGCAGTGAAGTAGGGGGGAACACTGAAGCTTTCTTT	CASSEVGGNTEAFF
NA	TRBV5-1	TRBJ2-2	NA	TGCGCCAGCAACCAGGGGCAGAACACCGGGGAGCTGTTTTTT	CASNQGQNTGELFF
NA	TRBV11-2	TRBJ1-2	NA	TGTGCCAGCAGCTACGGGTGGACAGCTAACTATGGCTACACCTTC	CASSYGWTANYGYTF
few	TRBV9	TRBJ1-1	TRBD1	TGTGCCAGCAGCTTAACCGGGACAGTCGCCTCTTCTGAAGCTTTCTTT	CASSLTGTVASSEAFF
NA	TRBV6-4	TRBJ1-2	NA	TGTGCCAGCAGTCCCCGGGGGGGTCCCGCCTATGGCTACACCTTC	CASSPRGGPAYGYTF
NA	TRBV2	TRBJ1-2	NA	TGTGCCAGCAGTGATTCTATGAACTATGGCTACACCTTC	CASSDSMNYGYTF
once	TRBV7-8	TRBJ1-5	NA	TGTGCCAGCAGCTTAGAGGCGGGGGGGACGACTGATCAGCCCCAGCATTTT	CASSLEAGGTTDQPQHF
NA	TRBV5-1	TRBJ1-1	NA	TGCGCCAGCAGCTTGCCAGGGTTCGCTGAAGCTTTCTTT	CASSLPGFAEAFF
once	TRBV29-1	TRBJ1-2	NA	TGCAGCGTTGGGGTAGGAGGCTATGGCTACACCTTC	CSVGVGGYGYTF
NA	TRBV4-3	TRBJ1-2	NA	TGCGCCAGCAGCCAAGATTACCGGGGGGCGGGTGGCTACACCTTC	CASSQDYRGAGGYTF
NA	TRBV14	TRBJ2-3	TRBD2	TGTGCCAGCAGCCCCCGGACTAGCGGAACAGATACGCAGTATTTT	CASSPRTSGTDTQYF
NA	TRBV7-2	TRBJ2-3	TRBD2	TGTGCCAGCAGCTTAGTTGGGATAGCGGGGGGTCCTAGCACAGATACGCAGTATTTT	CASSLVGIAGGPSTDTQYF
NA	TRBV3-1/TRBV3-2	TRBJ1-1	NA	TGTGCCAGCAGCCAAGTCCAGGGCACTGAAGCTTTCTTT	CASSQVQGTEAFF
NA	TRBV7-9	TRBJ1-5	TRBD1	TGTGCCAGCAGCTTAGGGACAGGGACTAATCAGCCCCAGCATTTT	CASSLGTGTNQPQHF
NA	TRBV12-3/TRBV12-4	TRBJ1-2	TRBD1	TGTGCCAGCAGTTTAGGGCAGATAGACAGGGTCACCTTC	CASSLGQIDRVTF
NA	TRBV5-5	TRBJ2-7	TRBD1	TGTGCCAGCAGCTTGGGGGCGACAGGGGGAGACGAGCAGTACTTC	CASSLGATGGDEQYF
NA	TRBV7-9	TRBJ2-5	TRBD2	TGTGCCAGCAGCGTGGCCCCGGGGGGGCCCGGGGAGACCCAGTACTTC	CASSVAPGGPGETQYF
NA	TRBV5-4	TRBJ2-3	NA	TGTGCCAGCAGCTACCTGCAGGGGAGCACAGATACGCAGTATTTT	CASSYLQGSTDTQYF
NA	TRBV18	TRBJ1-5	TRBD1	TGTGCCAGCTCACCAGGGACAGGGGGCAATCAGCCCCAGCATTTT	CASSPGTGGNQPQHF